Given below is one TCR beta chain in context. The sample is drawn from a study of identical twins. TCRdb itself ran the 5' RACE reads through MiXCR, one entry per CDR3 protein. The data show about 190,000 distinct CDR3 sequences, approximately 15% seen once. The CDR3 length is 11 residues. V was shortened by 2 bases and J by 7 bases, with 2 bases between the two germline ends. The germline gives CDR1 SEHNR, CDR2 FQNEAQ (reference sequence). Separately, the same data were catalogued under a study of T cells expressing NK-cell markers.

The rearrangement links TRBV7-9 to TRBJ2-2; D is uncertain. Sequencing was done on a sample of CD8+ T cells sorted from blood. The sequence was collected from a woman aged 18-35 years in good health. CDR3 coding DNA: TGTGCCAGCAGCTTAATCGGGGAGCTGTTTTTT. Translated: CASSLIGELFF.